The entry that follows covers one T cell receptor beta chain sequence. Sequencing used immunoSEQ multiplex PCR; TCRdb keeps in-frame clones, though not all of them. Here the sample spans 85,000 to 90,000 clones, roughly 88% being singletons. The data belong to a study of T cells in tuberculosis. Study-wide background: Sequenced TCRs come from CD1B-GMM tetramer-binding T cells. Broader study findings: T cells binding CD1B-GMM tetramer weakly possibly escaped the sort.

V was clipped by 5 bases and J by 4 bases, with 8 bases between them. The CDR3 has 12 residues. Germline V gene data show CDR1 as MNHEY and CDR2 as SVGAGI. After thawing and overnight rest, PBMC were stained with GMM-loaded CD1B tetramer, viability dye and anti-CD3 for sorting. The lipid loaded on the CD1B tetramers was C32 glucose monomycolate from Rhodococcus equi. The specimen sequenced was CD1b-GMM tetramer-negative cells sorted from PBMCs. This clonotype was obtained from an adult woman with latent tuberculosis. The chain has TRBV6-5 and TRBJ2-5; weak D call: TRBD2 (6 bases). The CDR3 reads CASSRDSETQYF. The DNA for the CDR3 is TGTGCCAGCAGTAGGGACTCAGAGACCCAGTACTTC.